The rows below give T cell receptor beta chains drawn from one sample of a study of T cell repertoires in cytomegalovirus infection. TCRdb ran MiXCR on the reads and lists one entry per CDR3 protein. The sample yields tens of thousands of distinct CDR3 sequences, 20% seen once. These receptors have no identified antigens. The sample in question was CD8+ T cells from cultured PBMCs, obtained from culture after CMV antigen stimulation. All receptors derive from a human donor in good health (CMV status not recorded). Some clones in this sample may be carry-over from other donors' samples. Both conserved end residues are part of each CDR3. A D gene is named only where the DNA matches it firmly. A clone size is listed for some rows: how often the clone was seen (once, few, many), or a class if it is expanded.

v_call: TRBV12-3/TRBV12-4; j_call: TRBJ2-7; d_call: .; clone_size: .; cdr3_nt: TGTGCCAGCAGTTTAGGGCAGGGCGGTAAGGGCGAGCAGTACTTC; cdr3_aa: CASSLGQGGKGEQYF
v_call: TRBV7-2; j_call: TRBJ2-1; d_call: TRBD2; clone_size: .; cdr3_nt: TGTGCCAGCAGCTTAAGCCGGGGAGGGCATGAGCAGTTCTTC; cdr3_aa: CASSLSRGGHEQFF
v_call: TRBV4-3; j_call: TRBJ2-1; d_call: .; clone_size: few; cdr3_nt: TGCGCCAGCAGCCAAGATCGTGGGCGGTCACGCTACAATGAGCAGTTCTTC; cdr3_aa: CASSQDRGRSRYNEQFF
v_call: TRBV7-8; j_call: TRBJ2-7; d_call: .; clone_size: .; cdr3_nt: TGTGCCAGCAGCTTTTTGGGCGGATCCACCTACGAGCAGTACTTC; cdr3_aa: CASSFLGGSTYEQYF
v_call: TRBV10-3; j_call: TRBJ1-1; d_call: .; clone_size: .; cdr3_nt: TGTGCCATCAGTGAGTCGGTGAACACTGAAGCTTTCTTT; cdr3_aa: CAISESVNTEAFF
v_call: TRBV20-1; j_call: TRBJ1-6; d_call: .; clone_size: many; cdr3_nt: TGCAGTGCTAGTATGAGGATGAACCCTAATTCACCCCTCCACTTT; cdr3_aa: CSASMRMNPNSPLHF
v_call: TRBV19; j_call: TRBJ2-1; d_call: .; clone_size: many; cdr3_nt: TGTGCCACCGCGGCACCCTACAATGAGCAGTTCTTC; cdr3_aa: CATAAPYNEQFF
v_call: TRBV7-2; j_call: TRBJ2-1; d_call: TRBD2; clone_size: .; cdr3_nt: TGTGCCAGCAGCTATCCTAGCGGTTCCTACAATGAGCAGTTCTTC; cdr3_aa: CASSYPSGSYNEQFF
v_call: TRBV11-1; j_call: TRBJ2-2; d_call: .; clone_size: few; cdr3_nt: TGTGCCAGCAGCTTCCTAGCTGAGAACACCGGGGAGCTGTTTTTT; cdr3_aa: CASSFLAENTGELFF
v_call: TRBV19; j_call: TRBJ2-2; d_call: .; clone_size: few; cdr3_nt: TGTGCCAGTATTGGCATCGGGGAGCTGTTTTTT; cdr3_aa: CASIGIGELFF
v_call: TRBV29-1; j_call: TRBJ2-7; d_call: .; clone_size: .; cdr3_nt: TGCAGCGTCAATACGGACAGCGACCACGAGCAGTACTTC; cdr3_aa: CSVNTDSDHEQYF
v_call: TRBV7-8; j_call: TRBJ1-1; d_call: .; clone_size: .; cdr3_nt: TGTGCCAGCAGCTTAGCCCGTTCCGGGGCCACTGAAGCTTTCTTT; cdr3_aa: CASSLARSGATEAFF
v_call: TRBV27; j_call: TRBJ2-1; d_call: .; clone_size: few; cdr3_nt: TGTGCCAGCAGTCATCAATACAATGAGCAGTTCTTC; cdr3_aa: CASSHQYNEQFF
v_call: TRBV9; j_call: TRBJ1-4; d_call: .; clone_size: .; cdr3_nt: TGTGCCAGCAGCGTAGCCGACAGTTGGAATGAAAAACTGTTTTTT; cdr3_aa: CASSVADSWNEKLFF
v_call: TRBV6-2/TRBV6-3; j_call: TRBJ1-2; d_call: .; clone_size: .; cdr3_nt: TGTGCCAGCAGTTATCTAAGATCCGGAGTCTATGGCTACACCTTC; cdr3_aa: CASSYLRSGVYGYTF
v_call: TRBV27; j_call: TRBJ2-3; d_call: .; clone_size: many; cdr3_nt: TGTGCCAGCACCTCACTGAGGGAGAAAGATACGCAGTATTTT; cdr3_aa: CASTSLREKDTQYF
v_call: TRBV10-1; j_call: TRBJ2-1; d_call: TRBD2; clone_size: .; cdr3_nt: TGCGCCAGCAGTGAACGGCGGGAGGGGAATGAGCAGTTCTTC; cdr3_aa: CASSERREGNEQFF
v_call: TRBV7-7; j_call: TRBJ2-6; d_call: .; clone_size: many; cdr3_nt: TGTGCCAGCAGCTTAGGGACTGGGGCCAACGTCCTGACTTTC; cdr3_aa: CASSLGTGANVLTF
v_call: TRBV30; j_call: TRBJ2-1; d_call: .; clone_size: .; cdr3_nt: TGTGCCTGGAGTCTGGGTTACAATGAGCAGTTCTTC; cdr3_aa: CAWSLGYNEQFF
v_call: TRBV27; j_call: TRBJ1-4; d_call: TRBD1; clone_size: many; cdr3_nt: TGTGCCAGCAGTTCCCCCAAACAGGGGGTTAATGAAAAACTGTTTTTT; cdr3_aa: CASSSPKQGVNEKLFF
v_call: TRBV6-8; j_call: TRBJ2-1; d_call: TRBD1; clone_size: .; cdr3_nt: TGTGCCAGCAGTTACTCGTGGGGACAGGGGGGGAATGAGCAGTTCTTC; cdr3_aa: CASSYSWGQGGNEQFF
v_call: TRBV15; j_call: TRBJ2-3; d_call: TRBD2; clone_size: few; cdr3_nt: TGTGCCACCAGCCGGGAGGGGTATGGCACAGATACGCAGTATTTT; cdr3_aa: CATSREGYGTDTQYF
v_call: TRBV11-2; j_call: TRBJ2-7; d_call: TRBD2; clone_size: few; cdr3_nt: TGTGCCAGCAGCTTAACAGCGGGGGCTTCCTACGAGCAGTACTTC; cdr3_aa: CASSLTAGASYEQYF
v_call: TRBV7-6; j_call: TRBJ2-2; d_call: TRBD2; clone_size: few; cdr3_nt: TGTGCCAGCAGCCTCGGACTAGCGGACAACACCGGGGAGCTGTTTTTT; cdr3_aa: CASSLGLADNTGELFF
v_call: TRBV19; j_call: TRBJ2-7; d_call: TRBD1; clone_size: .; cdr3_nt: TGTGCCAGTAGTACGGGACAGGGGAGTAGCTACGAGCAGTACTTC; cdr3_aa: CASSTGQGSSYEQYF
v_call: TRBV7-2; j_call: TRBJ2-7; d_call: TRBD2; clone_size: large; cdr3_nt: TGTGCCAGCAGCTTTGGAGCGGGAGGGAGGGCCTACGAGCAGTACTTC; cdr3_aa: CASSFGAGGRAYEQYF
v_call: TRBV12-3/TRBV12-4; j_call: TRBJ1-1; d_call: .; clone_size: few; cdr3_nt: TGTGCCAGCAGTTTACCCCCGGGGGGGGGGACTGAAGCTTTCTTT; cdr3_aa: CASSLPPGGGTEAFF
v_call: TRBV2; j_call: TRBJ1-2; d_call: .; clone_size: .; cdr3_nt: TGTGCCAGCAGTGAAGCGCGGAGGGCGAATGGCTACACCTTC; cdr3_aa: CASSEARRANGYTF
v_call: TRBV28; j_call: TRBJ2-3; d_call: .; clone_size: .; cdr3_nt: TGTGCCAGCAGTTTACAGACGTCTAGCGGCACAGATACGCAGTATTTT; cdr3_aa: CASSLQTSSGTDTQYF
v_call: TRBV19; j_call: TRBJ2-7; d_call: TRBD1; clone_size: .; cdr3_nt: TGTGCCAGTAGTATAACGTATGGACAGGGGGCGCTTATGTCTTACGAGCAGTACTTC; cdr3_aa: CASSITYGQGALMSYEQYF
v_call: TRBV4-3; j_call: TRBJ2-7; d_call: .; clone_size: many; cdr3_nt: TGCGCCAGCAGCCAAGAAAAGTGGCCAGGGGGGTACGAGCAGTACTTC; cdr3_aa: CASSQEKWPGGYEQYF
v_call: TRBV7-6; j_call: TRBJ2-2; d_call: .; clone_size: .; cdr3_nt: TGTGCCAGCAGCTCGGCGGCCGGGGAGCTGTTTTTT; cdr3_aa: CASSSAAGELFF
v_call: TRBV7-8; j_call: TRBJ2-6; d_call: .; clone_size: few; cdr3_nt: TGTGCCAGCAGCCTCGGGTGGCGGCACTCTGGGGCCAACGTCCTGACTTTC; cdr3_aa: CASSLGWRHSGANVLTF
v_call: TRBV7-9; j_call: TRBJ1-3; d_call: .; clone_size: many; cdr3_nt: TGTGCCAGCACCGACCCTAGCTCTGGAAACACCATATATTTT; cdr3_aa: CASTDPSSGNTIYF
v_call: TRBV7-2; j_call: TRBJ2-7; d_call: .; clone_size: .; cdr3_nt: TGTGCCAGCAGCCCGTGGCCGGCCTACGAGCAGTACTTC; cdr3_aa: CASSPWPAYEQYF
v_call: TRBV7-2; j_call: TRBJ1-5; d_call: .; clone_size: few; cdr3_nt: TGTGCCAGCAGCTTAGAGGAAGGTCAGCCCCAGCATTTT; cdr3_aa: CASSLEEGQPQHF
v_call: TRBV7-8; j_call: TRBJ2-7; d_call: TRBD2; clone_size: .; cdr3_nt: TGTGCCAGCTGTCAAGGACTAGCGGGGACCTACAAGCAGTACTTC; cdr3_aa: CASCQGLAGTYKQYF
v_call: TRBV28; j_call: TRBJ1-5; d_call: TRBD1; clone_size: .; cdr3_nt: TGTGCCAGCAGTTTACAGACAGGGGGGGAAAATCAGCCCCAGCATTTT; cdr3_aa: CASSLQTGGENQPQHF
v_call: TRBV7-2; j_call: TRBJ2-7; d_call: .; clone_size: .; cdr3_nt: TGTGCCAGCAGCCTGAGGGATCGCCGTGAGCAGTACTTC; cdr3_aa: CASSLRDRREQYF
v_call: TRBV7-9; j_call: TRBJ2-1; d_call: .; clone_size: .; cdr3_nt: TGTGCCAGCACCCCGTCTAGCAATGAGCAGTTCTTC; cdr3_aa: CASTPSSNEQFF
v_call: TRBV6-5; j_call: TRBJ2-7; d_call: .; clone_size: .; cdr3_nt: TGTGCCAGCAGTTACTCGGCAGGCCCCAGGGAGCAGTACTTC; cdr3_aa: CASSYSAGPREQYF
v_call: TRBV6-1; j_call: TRBJ2-7; d_call: TRBD2; clone_size: .; cdr3_nt: TGTGCCAGCAGTGAGCGGGTACTAGCGGGAGTGAACGAGCAGTACTTC; cdr3_aa: CASSERVLAGVNEQYF
v_call: TRBV9; j_call: TRBJ2-7; d_call: .; clone_size: many; cdr3_nt: TGTGCCAGCAGCGTTTGGCAGAACGACTACGAGCAGTACTTC; cdr3_aa: CASSVWQNDYEQYF
v_call: TRBV7-3; j_call: TRBJ1-1; d_call: .; clone_size: .; cdr3_nt: TGTGCCAGCAGATCTCCGGGGGGCACTGAAGCTTTCTTT; cdr3_aa: CASRSPGGTEAFF
v_call: TRBV28; j_call: TRBJ2-3; d_call: .; clone_size: .; cdr3_nt: TGTGCCGGCAGATCGACAAGCACAGATACGCAGTATTTT; cdr3_aa: CAGRSTSTDTQYF
v_call: TRBV28; j_call: TRBJ1-1; d_call: .; clone_size: .; cdr3_nt: TGTGCCAGCAGGATATTGGAGGAGGGAATGAACACTGAAGCTTTCTTT; cdr3_aa: CASRILEEGMNTEAFF
v_call: TRBV7-9; j_call: TRBJ2-2; d_call: TRBD1; clone_size: .; cdr3_nt: TGTGCCAGCAGCCCGGACAGGGGCGGCACCGGGGAGCTGTTTTTT; cdr3_aa: CASSPDRGGTGELFF
v_call: TRBV4-1; j_call: TRBJ2-3; d_call: .; clone_size: few; cdr3_nt: TGCGCCAGCCAGAAGTTTAGCGGTCCAGATACGCAGTATTTT; cdr3_aa: CASQKFSGPDTQYF
v_call: TRBV28; j_call: TRBJ2-7; d_call: TRBD1; clone_size: .; cdr3_nt: TGTGCCAGCACCGCTCCGAGGGGCAGGGACAGGCAGTACTTC; cdr3_aa: CASTAPRGRDRQYF
v_call: TRBV28; j_call: TRBJ1-1; d_call: .; clone_size: many; cdr3_nt: TGTGCCAGCAGTTTAGGGTTCTCAGGGAACACTGAAGCTTTCTTT; cdr3_aa: CASSLGFSGNTEAFF
v_call: TRBV7-9; j_call: TRBJ2-3; d_call: TRBD1; clone_size: .; cdr3_nt: TGTGCCAGCAGCAACCGAGACAGGGTTTCAGATACGCAGTATTTT; cdr3_aa: CASSNRDRVSDTQYF
v_call: TRBV5-1; j_call: TRBJ2-7; d_call: TRBD1; clone_size: .; cdr3_nt: TGCGCCAGCAGCTTGGGCACCGGGACAGAGGGTTACGAGCAGTACTTC; cdr3_aa: CASSLGTGTEGYEQYF
v_call: TRBV7-2; j_call: TRBJ2-2; d_call: TRBD2; clone_size: .; cdr3_nt: TGTGCCAGCTACCTAGCGGGGGTGAGGGCCGGGGAGCTGTTTTTT; cdr3_aa: CASYLAGVRAGELFF
v_call: TRBV7-4; j_call: TRBJ2-7; d_call: TRBD2; clone_size: few; cdr3_nt: TGTGCCAGCAGCCCAAGGACGGACCCCGGGACTAGCGGGAGGACGTCCTACGAGCAGTACTTC; cdr3_aa: CASSPRTDPGTSGRTSYEQYF
v_call: TRBV7-8; j_call: TRBJ2-5; d_call: .; clone_size: few; cdr3_nt: TGTGCCAGCAGCTTAGACTATCAAGAGACCCAGTACTTC; cdr3_aa: CASSLDYQETQYF